One sample yielded the 27 T cell receptor beta chains listed below, sequenced in a study of T-cell memory formation after mild COVID-19 (dated by TCRdb to the early 2020s). The library was made by 5' RACE. TCRdb records Illumina NovaSeq 6000 as the sequencer. TCRdb trimmed the raw reads at Q25, called clones with MiXCR and kept productive beta chains. When rows share a CDR3 protein, they turn into one entry using the most common DNA and genes. The sample yields 80,000 to 95,000 distinct CDR3 sequences; approximately 25% were counted once. Together, the top ten hold 35% to 50% of the sample. The source material was PBMCs or a T cell subset sorted from them (not recorded which). The receptors here all came from a man younger than 35 who had mild COVID-19 (a few samples of this study predate the infection). The sample titles of this study are shuffled in the database, so cell type and time point are left out; the donor was told from shared clones.

The chain links TRBV27 to TRBJ2-4; TRBD1 matches 7 bases. From germline, CDR1 is MNHEY and CDR2 SMNVEV (reference sequence). V was pared by 8 bases and J by 8 bases, with 15 bases of the junction left unmatched. The CDR3 loop spans 15 amino acids. Here the CDR3 DNA reads TGTGCCAGCCGAACGAAATGGGCAGGGACAGACATTCAGTACTTC. Translating it yields CASRTKWAGTDIQYF.

The chain couples TRBV7-8 to TRBJ2-1; 10 bases are shared with TRBD2. V trimming: 1 base; J trimming: 12 bases; junction bases outside the gene matches: 6. The germline CDR1 and CDR2 sequences are SGHVS and FQNEAQ. This CDR3 region has 14 residues. CDR3 sequence: CASSLDLAGVGQFF. The CDR3 DNA reads TGTGCCAGCAGCTTAGATCTAGCGGGGGTCGGGCAGTTCTTC.

The genes are TRBV6-2 or TRBV6-3 and TRBJ2-7; D gene uncertain. Trimming removed 8 bases from V and 2 bases from J, with 16 bases in between. Per the germline V gene, CDR1 is MNHEY and CDR2 is SVGEGT. This CDR3 region has 14 residues. This chain's CDR3 is CASGGRVETYEQYF. Here the CDR3 DNA reads TGTGCCAGCGGTGGACGAGTAGAAACCTACGAGCAGTACTTC.

This clonotype was counted a few times. This chain uses TRBV7-6 with TRBJ2-3, with 10 positions matching TRBD2. CDR1 and CDR2 from the germline V gene are SGHVS and FNYEAQ. The CDR3 has 15 residues. V was pared by 4 bases and J by 2 bases, with 3 bases of the junction left unmatched. The CDR3 reads CASSWSGGATDTQYF. In DNA, the CDR3 is TGTGCCAGCAGCTGGAGCGGGGGGGCCACAGATACGCAGTATTTT.

This chain links TRBV6-6 with TRBJ2-7; D is unresolved. Trimming removed 5 bases at V and 11 bases at J, with 10 bases between. Germline V gene sequence: CDR1 MNHNY, CDR2 SVGAGI (reference sequence). The CDR3 totals 10 residues. The CDR3 DNA sequence: TGTGCCAGCAGTGTCTCTGTGGAGTACGTC. It yields the protein CASSVSVEYV.

J is TRBJ2-3 and V is TRBV7-8; 8 nucleotides match TRBD1. Germline CDR1 SGHVS, CDR2 FQNEAQ. There are 15 residues in the CDR3. V lost 5 bases and J lost 3; bases outside the gene matches: 7. CDR3 coding DNA: TGTGCCAGCAGCCCGGACTACAGGGGGACAGATACGCAGTATTTT. Translation gives CASSPDYRGTDTQYF.

This clonotype was found a few times. This chain uses TRBV27 with TRBJ2-7; D is ambiguous. Germline loops: CDR1 MNHEY, CDR2 SMNVEV (reference sequence). Trimming took 5 bases from V and 5 from J, leaving 4 bases between them. This CDR3 has 10 amino acids. As DNA, the CDR3 is TGTGCCAGCAGTCTCGACGAGCAGTACGTC. It specifies CASSLDEQYV.

This chain uses TRBV7-3 with TRBJ2-7; D gene unclear. CDR1 SGHTA and CDR2 FQGTGA come from the germline V gene. This CDR3 is built from 10 residues. The germline V and J ends were trimmed by 9 bases and 1 base, with 4 bases remaining between them. The CDR3 sequence: CARDSYEQYV. DNA of the CDR3: TGTGCCAGGGATTCCTACGAGCAGTACGTC.

This clonotype was seen a few times. V gene TRBV29-1 combines with J gene TRBJ2-7; a possible D gene is TRBD2 (5 bases). V was shortened by 3 bases and J by 4 bases, with 7 bases between the two germline ends. The CDR3 is made up of 11 amino acids. Germline assignment: CDR1 SQVTM and CDR2 ANQGSEA. CDR3 in amino acids: CSVDEGYEQYF. The CDR3 bases are TGCAGCGTTGATGAGGGTTACGAGCAGTACTTC.

This chain uses TRBV7-6 with TRBJ2-1; tentative D call: TRBD1 (5 bases). Looked up from germline, CDR1 is SGHVS and CDR2 is FNYEAQ. This CDR3 region has 14 residues. The ends were cut back, 3 bases at V and 10 bases at J, with 16 bases in the middle. The CDR3: CASSLKAGWEEQFF. The CDR3 region has the DNA TGTGCCAGCAGCTTGAAGGCAGGGTGGGAAGAGCAGTTCTTC.

The genes are TRBV24-1 and TRBJ1-5; D is uncertain. The length of the CDR3 is 14 residues. Germline V gives CDR1 KGHDR, CDR2 SFDVKD. The ends were cut back, 3 bases at V and 0 bases at J, with 5 bases in the middle. In DNA form, the CDR3 reads TGTGCCACCAGTGATATCAATAGCAATCAGCCCCAGCATTTT. It translates to CATSDINSNQPQHF.

This clonotype was recorded many times. In nucleotides, the CDR3 is TGTGCCAGCAGTGGGGGAGAGGGGGGTAACACTGAAGCTTTCTTT. Amino acid sequence: CASSGGEGGNTEAFF. V is TRBV12-3 or TRBV12-4 and J is TRBJ1-1; TRBD1 might be the D (6 bases). V lost 5 bases to trimming and J lost 2 bases, with 15 bases between them. The CDR3 length is 15 residues.

This clonotype was observed a few times. The chain has TRBV7-9 and TRBJ1-3; D not certain. V gave up 8 bases and J gave up 2 bases, with 13 bases separating them. The CDR3 has 14 amino acids. Germline loops: CDR1 SEHNR, CDR2 FQNEAQ (reference sequence). CDR3 loop: CASLSISPGNTIYF. The CDR3 bases are TGTGCCAGCCTTTCAATAAGTCCTGGAAACACCATATATTTT.

As concerns this clonotype: One end of the junction fails to match germline, which may point to a read error. The rearrangement joins TRBV25-1 to TRBJ2-1; D uncertain. The CDR3 has 14 residues. CDR1 and CDR2 (germline): MGHDK, SYGVNS. The CDR3 DNA reads as TGTGCCAGCGGTGAGCCTAGCTCCTACAATGAGCAGTTCTTC. Encoded protein: CASGEPSSYNEQFF.

The rearrangement links TRBV7-6 to TRBJ2-3, with D perhaps TRBD2 (6 bases). Germline CDR1 is SGHVS and CDR2 is FNYEAQ. The CDR3 consists of 15 residues. Trimming took 1 base from V and 6 from J, leaving 14 bases between them. The CDR3 DNA follows: TGTGCCAGCAGCTTAGAACGGGGGAGGTGGGATACGCAGTATTTT. Its translation: CASSLERGRWDTQYF.

The chain joins TRBV4-3 to TRBJ1-5; 8 nucleotides align to TRBD1. Losses at the gene ends were 2 bases for V and 2 bases for J; bases not matched to a gene: 5. This CDR3 is built from 16 residues. Germline V gives CDR1 LGHNA, CDR2 YSLEER. CDR3 nucleotide sequence: TGCGCCAGCAGCCAATTTTCGGGACAGGGCAATCAGCCCCAGCATTTT. Translation: CASSQFSGQGNQPQHF.

CDR3 in DNA: TGTGCCAGCAGCTTTAACAGGGGGATTGACACTGAAGCTTTCTTT. This codes for CASSFNRGIDTEAFF. This chain joins TRBV7-2 and TRBJ1-1, with 8 nucleotides matching TRBD1. CDR3 length equals 15 residues. From germline, CDR1 is SGHTA and CDR2 FQGNSA. V gave up 3 bases and J gave up 3 bases; unmatched junction bases: 6.

The chain uses TRBV7-6 and TRBJ2-5, with D perhaps TRBD1 or TRBD2 (5 bases each). Trimming pared 1 base from V and 5 bases from J, leaving 11 bases between. Germline V CDR1 and CDR2: SGHVS, FNYEAQ. The CDR3 totals 14 residues. Here the CDR3 DNA reads TGTGCCAGCAGCTTAGGGGGGACCGGGGAGACCCAGTACTTC. It translates to CASSLGGTGETQYF. Complete variable domain (other parts from reference TRBV7-6 and TRBJ2-5): GAGVSQSPRYKVTKRGQDVALRCDPISGHVSLYWYRQALGQGPEFLTYFNYEAQQDKSGLPNDRFSAERPEGSISTLTIQRTEQRDSAMYRCASSLGGTGETQYFGPGTRLLVL.

The rearrangement joins TRBV7-2 to TRBJ2-7, with a possible D match to TRBD1 (6 bases). With 0 bases removed from V and 2 bases from J, the gap between germline ends came to 8 bases. This CDR3 contains 14 residues. Germline V gene lookup returns CDR1 SGHTA and CDR2 FQGNSA. CDR3 bases: TGTGCCAGCAGCTTAGCGGACAGCCCCTACGAGCAGTACGTC. Translation gives CASSLADSPYEQYV.

This CDR3 reads CASRRADTGELFF. The CDR3 nucleotides read TGTGCCAGCCGGCGGGCAGACACCGGGGAGCTGTTTTTT. The gene calls are TRBV7-3 and TRBJ2-2; D is perhaps TRBD2 (5 bases). CDR3 length: 13 amino acids. V was shortened by 8 bases and J by 3 bases, with 10 bases between the two germline ends. CDR1 SGHTA and CDR2 FQGTGA come from the germline V gene.

In this sample, this clonotype turned up a few times. The J gene is TRBJ2-7, the V gene TRBV7-9; tentative D call: TRBD1 (6 bases). This CDR3 contains 14 residues. Trimming took off 3 bases at V and 1 base at J, with 10 bases between the two ends. Germline CDR1 reads SEHNR; CDR2 reads FQNEAQ (reference sequence). The DNA for the CDR3 is TGTGCCAGCAGCTTTACAGGGAAATCCTACGAGCAGTACTTC. Its protein is CASSFTGKSYEQYF. The full variable domain, completed using reference TRBV7-9 and TRBJ2-7, is DTGVSQNPRHKITKRGQNVTFRCDPISEHNRLYWYRQTLGQGPEFLTYFQNEAQLEKSRLLSDRFSAERPKGSFSTLEIQRTEQGDSAMYLCASSFTGKSYEQYFGPGTRLTVT.

This chain connects TRBV6-2 or TRBV6-3 to TRBJ2-4; 10 bases are a match to TRBD1. The CDR3 is 15 residues long. Germline V CDR1 and CDR2: MNHEY, SVGEGT. V shed 4 bases and J 14 bases; nucleotides not matched to a gene: 14. CDR3 nucleotide sequence: TGTGCCAGCAGTTCGACCTTTGACAGGGGGCTGATAGAGTACTTC. Translating gives CASSSTFDRGLIEYF.

This clonotype was detected only a few times. The CDR3 region is CASSHREPEAFF. Written as DNA, the CDR3 is TGTGCCAGCAGCCACCGGGAGCCTGAAGCTTTCTTT. This chain joins TRBV11-2 and TRBJ1-1; the D is unclear. Deletions cut 5 bases from V and 6 bases from J, with 10 bases between. Germline V gene lookup returns CDR1 SGHAT and CDR2 FQNNGV. The CDR3 has 12 residues.

There are many counts of this clonotype. The J gene is TRBJ2-7, the V gene TRBV9; D may be TRBD1 (5 bases). The germline V gene has CDR1 SGDLS and CDR2 YYNGEE. The CDR3 sequence is 15 residues long. With 0 bases removed from V and 2 bases from J, the gap between germline ends came to 12 bases. CDR3 sequence: CASSVGQGLTYEQYF. In nucleotides, the CDR3 is TGTGCCAGCAGCGTAGGGCAGGGCTTAACCTACGAGCAGTACTTC.

The chain employs TRBV7-2 and TRBJ2-5; D gene uncertain. Per germline, CDR1 SGHTA and CDR2 FQGNSA. Trimming left V 3 bases short and J 4 bases short, with 15 bases between. CDR3 length: 15 residues. The CDR3 region is CASSLVPRPGETQYF. The CDR3 bases are TGTGCCAGCAGCTTGGTTCCCCGCCCGGGAGAGACCCAGTACTTC.

The chain links TRBV5-1 to TRBJ1-4; D is perhaps TRBD1 (5 bases). The germline V gene has CDR1 SGHRS and CDR2 YFSETQ. V lost 4 bases, J lost 3 bases, and 13 bases lay in between. The CDR3 spans 15 residues. The CDR3 loop is CASSAQGLPNEKLFF. The CDR3 DNA is TGCGCCAGCAGCGCCCAGGGATTGCCTAATGAAAAACTGTTTTTT.

The V gene is TRBV6-2 or TRBV6-3, the J gene TRBJ2-1, with 8 bases matching TRBD1. CDR3 length equals 15 residues. V lost 6 bases and J lost 5; bases outside the gene matches: 9. Germline values: CDR1 MNHEY, CDR2 SVGEGT. The CDR3 loop is CASSPRTGSNNEQFF. The CDR3 DNA follows: TGTGCCAGCAGCCCCCGGACAGGGAGCAACAATGAGCAGTTCTTC.